This T cell receptor beta chain originates from a study of cytomegalovirus exposure and HLA in healthy donors. Researchers ran the PCR with 60 Vbeta and 13 Jbeta primers. Data came from immunoSEQ multiplex PCR; TCRdb stores just in-frame clones and leaves some out. The sample holds 250,000 or so clones, about nine tenths seen once. The V gene lost 2 bases and the J gene lost 0 bases, with 9 bases spanning the gap. Germline CDR1 and CDR2: SGHVS and FNYEAQ. There are 15 residues in the CDR3. The source is a girl aged 2 to 9 in good health and CMV-seronegative. Sequencing used PBMCs. This sequence joins TRBV7-6 and TRBJ2-3; D uncertain. The CDR3 coding sequence is TGTGCCAGCAGCTTATTCGGGTCTAGCACAGATACGCAGTATTTT. It encodes CASSLFGSSTDTQYF.